Sequencing of this T cell receptor beta chain was carried out in a study of OX40 agonist ivuxolimab in advanced cancers. The CDR3 totals 16 residues. The V end was cut by 4 bases, the J end by 1 base, with 15 bases between. Germline loops: CDR1 LGHNA, CDR2 YNFKEQ. Assay: immunoSEQ multiplex PCR; the TCRdb copy retains only in-frame clones and omits some. The table has 70,000 to 95,000 clones, around 90% seen once. The material was CD4+ or CD8+ T cells sorted from blood, obtained in a trial of the OX40 agonist ivuxolimab. The source of this sequence is an adult with an advanced solid tumor such as melanoma, head and neck, liver or kidney cancer. The chain recombines TRBV4-2 with TRBJ2-3; D not resolved. The CDR3 spells CASSRTLEPGTDTQYF. In DNA form, the CDR3 reads TGTGCCAGCAGCCGCACTCTCGAGCCGGGCACAGATACGCAGTATTTT.